This T cell receptor beta chain was identified during a study of T cells in Graves' hyperthyroidism and ophthalmopathy. Study results and limitations: A median roughly 6.6 months before onset, the model predicted ophthalmopathy. Most thyroid clonotypes that were expanded above 0.001 also turned up in blood.

This clonotype was observed many times. The antigen is unknown. This CDR3 has 15 residues. Germline V gene lookup returns CDR1 DFQATT and CDR2 SNEGSKA (reference sequence). V dropped 5 bases and J dropped 4 bases, with 21 bases sitting between them. Fresh peripheral blood, around 9.3 ml, was the source of the PBMCs. Amplification targeted TCR beta CDR3 regions from RNA transcripts. When the TCR CDR3 underwent first-round RT-PCR, the HTBI primer set was used. TCRdb reanalysed the multiplex PCR reads using MiXCR and keeps one entry per CDR3 protein. The sample has a few hundred thousand distinct CDR3 sequences; approximately 13% are singletons.

Material: blood. The rearrangement uses TRBV20-1 and TRBJ2-7; D is possibly TRBD2 (6 bases). The clonotype originates from a young woman with Graves' hyperthyroidism. The chain's CDR3 is CSAPRRDRSIYEQYF. The CDR3 DNA sequence: TGCAGTGCTCCCCGGAGGGACCGCAGTATTTACGAGCAGTACTTC.